The 25 T cell receptor beta chains below come from one sample, sequenced in a study of low-dose radiotherapy and immunotherapy resistance in tumors. Primers used for first-strand cDNA, a TRAV- and TRBV-specific set, covered both alpha and beta chains. The TCRs were subjected to amplification over approximately 18 PCR cycles employing a constant-region primer in conjunction with a V-primer adapter. TCRdb reprocessed the reads with MiXCR, giving one entry per CDR3 protein. The sample includes approximately 90,000 distinct CDR3 sequences, 9.4% seen only once; the top ten take about 1%. Stated time point: before trial treatment. This material consisted of PBMCs, taken before treatment. These TCRs come from a male donor with prostate cancer.

Many counts were recorded for this clonotype. The chain combines TRBV29-1 with TRBJ1-2; TRBD1 agrees at 8 bases. Germline CDR1 SQVTM, CDR2 ANQGSEA. Trimming at V came to 7 bases and at J to 4 bases, leaving 5 bases not matched to a gene. This CDR3 has 12 amino acids. CDR3 in DNA: TGCAGCGGGGGACAGGTCTCCTATGGCTACACCTTC. Its translation: CSGGQVSYGYTF.

This clonotype was observed many times. The chain recombines TRBV9 with TRBJ2-3; weak D call: TRBD2 (6 bases). The germline V gene has CDR1 SGDLS and CDR2 YYNGEE. V was cut by 2 bases and J by 6 bases, with 16 bases left in between. This CDR3 region has 15 residues. CDR3 bases: TGTGCCAGCAGCGTCGGGGGAGAAAAGGGGGATACGCAGTATTTT. As protein: CASSVGGEKGDTQYF.

This clonotype appeared many times. This sequence joins TRBV7-6 and TRBJ2-2, with 7 nucleotides matching TRBD1. The CDR3 totals 16 residues. In germline, CDR1 is SGHVS, CDR2 FNYEAQ. Unmatched junction bases numbered 8, after V lost 6 bases and J lost 1 base. CDR3 in DNA: TGTGCCAGCAGTCCTGACAGGGCATGGAACACCGGGGAGCTGTTTTTT. Residues: CASSPDRAWNTGELFF.

The table lists this clonotype with many counts. The genes are TRBV4-2 and TRBJ2-3; TRBD2 matches at 12 bases. CDR1 and CDR2 from the germline V gene are LGHNA and YNFKEQ. The CDR3 runs 16 residues. V gave up 5 bases and J gave up 4 bases; unmatched junction bases: 7. The CDR3, as DNA: TGTGCCAGCAGCGCTCAACTAGCGGGAGGCTCAGATACGCAGTATTTT. As protein: CASSAQLAGGSDTQYF.

This clonotype turned up a few times. The CDR3 here is CASRRTSGRYEQYF. The CDR3 DNA sequence: TGTGCCAGCAGACGGACTAGCGGGAGATACGAGCAGTACTTC. The chain links TRBV28 to TRBJ2-7; 13 nucleotides agree with TRBD2. Germline V gene data show CDR1 as MDHEN and CDR2 as SYDVKM. With 6 bases clipped from V and 4 bases from J, the junction kept 3 bases outside the gene matches. The CDR3 has 14 residues.

This clonotype was detected many times. The chain has TRBV12-3 or TRBV12-4 and TRBJ1-1, with D unresolved. Trimming took 4 bases from V and 5 from J, leaving 8 bases between them. The CDR3 totals 12 residues. The CDR3 loop is CASSSRYTEAFF. DNA of the CDR3: TGTGCCAGCAGTTCAAGGTATACTGAAGCTTTCTTT.

This clonotype was counted ten times or more. This rearrangement joins TRBV4-2 to TRBJ2-1; 7 positions match TRBD2. After removal of 0 bases from V and 2 bases from J, the junction contained 7 bases not matched to a gene. Germline V gene data show CDR1 as LGHNA and CDR2 as YNFKEQ. This CDR3 is built from 17 residues. In nucleotides, the CDR3 is TGTGCCAGCAGCCAAGAGTTTCCGGGGGGAACCTACAATGAGCAGTTCTTC. Residues: CASSQEFPGGTYNEQFF.

This clonotype was counted ten times or more. V and J are TRBV6-5 and TRBJ2-7, with TRBD1 matching 7 bases. With V trimmed by 8 bases and J by 1 base, 8 bases remained unmatched. The germline V gene encodes CDR1 MNHEY and CDR2 SVGAGI. The CDR3 runs to 14 residues. The CDR3 DNA is TGTGCCAGCGCGCACCGGGACAGATCCTACGAGCAGTACTTC. This gives the protein CASAHRDRSYEQYF.

This clonotype has at least ten counts. This chain joins TRBV7-8 and TRBJ2-5, with D perhaps matching TRBD1 (6 bases). CDR3 length equals 14 residues. V was clipped by 1 base and J by 5 bases, with 11 bases between them. CDR1 and CDR2 (germline): SGHVS, FQNEAQ. The CDR3 here is CASSLGRQGETQYF. CDR3 bases: TGTGCCAGCAGCTTAGGGCGTCAGGGGGAGACCCAGTACTTC.

This clonotype came up many times. The J gene is TRBJ2-7, the V gene TRBV2; unclear D gene. Per germline, CDR1 SNHLY and CDR2 FYNNEI. The CDR3 is 13 residues long. Trimming removed 2 bases from V and 3 bases from J, with 8 bases in between. The CDR3 loop reads CASSENRDYEQYF. The CDR3 region has the DNA TGTGCCAGCAGTGAAAACAGAGACTACGAGCAGTACTTC. The full variable domain, with the rest looked up from reference TRBV2 and TRBJ2-7, is EPEVTQTPSHQVTQMGQEVILRCVPISNHLYFYWYRQILGQKVEFLVSFYNNEISEKSEIFDDQFSVERPDGSNFTLKIRSTKLEDSAMYFCASSENRDYEQYFGPGTRLTVT.

This clonotype showed up many times. The V call is TRBV4-2, the J call TRBJ2-3; the D gene is possibly TRBD2 (5 bases). Trimming removed 0 bases at V and 7 bases at J, with 17 bases between. CDR3 size: 16 residues. Germline V gene sequence: CDR1 LGHNA, CDR2 YNFKEQ. The chain's CDR3 is CASSQDRTSLGNTQYF. Written as DNA, the CDR3 is TGTGCCAGCAGCCAAGATCGTACTTCCCTCGGGAATACGCAGTATTTT.

There are many counts of this clonotype. This chain joins TRBV7-2 and TRBJ1-4; D gene unclear. Germline V CDR1 and CDR2: SGHTA, FQGNSA. This CDR3 contains 14 residues. V dropped 5 bases and J dropped 7 bases, with 14 bases sitting between them. CDR3 in amino acids: CASSLMGTGEKLFF. CDR3 coding DNA: TGTGCCAGCAGCCTCATGGGCACTGGTGAAAAACTGTTTTTT.

This clonotype was counted many times. The V call is TRBV19, the J call TRBJ1-1; 7 nucleotides line up with TRBD1. The CDR3 spans 15 residues. The germline V gene has CDR1 LNHDA and CDR2 SQIVND (reference sequence). The junction had 6 bases not matched to a gene; V was cut back by 5 bases and J by 0 bases. CDR3 coding DNA: TGTGCCAGTAGTGGGGGACAGATAGTGAACACTGAAGCTTTCTTT. Translating gives CASSGGQIVNTEAFF.

This clonotype was detected ten times or more. This chain links TRBV13 with TRBJ2-7, with 7 bases that match TRBD2. The ends lost 5 bases at V and 0 bases at J; junction bases unmatched: 7. Germline values: CDR1 PRHDT, CDR2 FYEKMQ (reference sequence). The CDR3 consists of 15 residues. CDR3 nucleotide sequence: TGTGCCAGCAGCACTACTAGCGCCCACTCCTACGAGCAGTACTTC. It codes for CASSTTSAHSYEQYF.

This clonotype came up many times. This chain links TRBV20-1 with TRBJ2-7; no clear D. V dropped 1 base and J dropped 6 bases, with 10 bases sitting between them. CDR3 length equals 12 residues. Germline V CDR1 and CDR2: DFQATT, SNEGSKA (reference sequence). CDR3 residues: CSARVVAGEQYF. The CDR3 nucleotides read TGCAGTGCTAGAGTAGTTGCCGGCGAGCAGTACTTC.

The sample holds many counts of this clonotype. The chain uses TRBV18 and TRBJ1-4; no clear D. Trimming stripped 1 base from V and 2 bases from J, with 8 bases between. Germline values: CDR1 KGHSH, CDR2 LQKENI. This CDR3 is 15 amino acids long. The CDR3 DNA reads as TGTGCCAGCTCACCACAGGCAGCCACTAATGAAAAACTGTTTTTT. Amino acid sequence: CASSPQAATNEKLFF.

Worth noting for this clonotype: A much larger clone sits a single nucleotide away, making a read error possible. The DNA of the CDR3 is TGTGCCAGCAGCTTTCGTAGCGGGAATTCAGATACGCAGTATTTT. Translated: CASSFRSGNSDTQYF. J is TRBJ2-3 and V is TRBV7-2, with 8 bases fitting TRBD2. Looked up from germline, CDR1 is SGHTA and CDR2 is FQGNSA. V lost 3 bases to trimming and J lost 4 bases; unmatched junction nucleotides: 6. This CDR3 contains 15 residues.

In its sample, this clonotype was seen many times. This chain uses TRBV28 with TRBJ2-4; perhaps TRBD1 as D (5 bases). The CDR3 is 14 amino acids. Looked up from germline, CDR1 is MDHEN and CDR2 is SYDVKM. V was trimmed by 6 bases and J by 2 bases, leaving 11 bases between them. As DNA, the CDR3 is TGTGCCAGCAGCCCTGCAGGGACCAAAAACATTCAGTACTTC. Its protein product is CASSPAGTKNIQYF.

The rearrangement uses TRBV6-6 and TRBJ2-7; D is uncertain. Trimming removed 6 bases at V and 4 bases at J, with 13 bases between. CDR1 MNHNY and CDR2 SVGAGI come from the germline V gene (reference sequence). The CDR3 is made up of 13 amino acids. The CDR3 DNA follows: TGTGCCAGCAGGGATCCGGGCGAATACGAGCAGTACTTC. Translated, it gives CASRDPGEYEQYF.

In this sample, this clonotype turned up many times. The V and J genes are TRBV6-5 and TRBJ2-7; D remains ambiguous. The CDR3 has 11 residues. Germline V gene data show CDR1 as MNHEY and CDR2 as SVGAGI. V was trimmed by 6 bases and J by 4 bases, leaving 7 bases between them. CDR3: CASSPRYEQYF. The CDR3 nucleotides read TGTGCCAGCAGCCCACGGTACGAGCAGTACTTC.

This clonotype occurred a few times. This chain uses TRBV28 with TRBJ1-5; the match to TRBD1 covers 7 bases. This CDR3 comprises 14 residues. Germline V lookup: CDR1 MDHEN, CDR2 SYDVKM. V lost 5 bases to trimming and J lost 9 bases; unmatched junction nucleotides: 10. Written as DNA, the CDR3 is TGTGCCAGCAGTATCACAGGGGATCGGAGGCCCCAGCATTTT. Amino acids: CASSITGDRRPQHF.

This clonotype came up many times. The CDR3 spells CASSLTGQTTEAFF. The CDR3, as DNA: TGTGCCAGCAGCTTAACGGGGCAGACGACTGAAGCTTTCTTT. V usage is TRBV7-3 and J usage is TRBJ1-1; maybe TRBD1 (5 bases). The CDR3 is 14 amino acids. V dropped 0 bases and J dropped 5 bases, with 10 bases sitting between them. CDR1 and CDR2 (germline): SGHTA, FQGTGA. Based on the CDR3 plus reference TRBV7-3 and TRBJ1-1, the full variable domain is GAGVSQTPSNKVTEKGKYVELRCDPISGHTALYWYRQSLGQGPEFLIYFQGTGAADDSGLPNDRFFAVRPEGSVSTLKIQRTERGDSAVYLCASSLTGQTTEAFFGQGTRLTVV.

In this sample, this clonotype turned up many times. The chain links TRBV6-5 to TRBJ2-3, with D perhaps TRBD1 or TRBD2 (5 bases each). The germline V gene encodes CDR1 MNHEY and CDR2 SVGAGI. Trimming took off 4 bases at V and 5 bases at J, with 19 bases between the two ends. The CDR3 is 16 residues long. The CDR3 spells CASSFWGPHVRDTQYF. CDR3 nucleotides: TGTGCCAGCAGTTTTTGGGGACCCCATGTCCGAGATACGCAGTATTTT.

This clonotype was seen many times. The chain couples TRBV30 to TRBJ1-2; D ambiguous. Per the germline V gene, CDR1 is GTSNPN and CDR2 is SVGIG (reference sequence). The CDR3 covers 14 residues. The V and J ends lost 5 bases and 3 bases respectively, with 16 bases between them. CDR3 bases: TGTGCCTGGGGGATTACAATGGGCGACTATGGCTACACCTTC. This sequence encodes CAWGITMGDYGYTF.

Concerning this clonotype itself: This is likely an artifact of a read error, given a far larger clone one base away. The J gene is TRBJ2-1, the V gene TRBV4-1; 7 bases align to TRBD2. V lost 2 bases and J lost 10; bases outside the gene matches: 14. CDR1 MGHRA and CDR2 YSYEKL come from the germline V gene. This CDR3 is 16 amino acids long. The DNA for the CDR3 is TGCGCCAGCAGCCAATCGAGGACTAGTATTTCGGTCGAGCAGTTCTTC. Amino acid sequence: CASSQSRTSISVEQFF.